This T cell receptor (beta chain) was identified during a study of breast tumors, draining lymph nodes, adjacent tissues. Via MiXCR, TCRdb re-called the multiplex PCR reads, giving one row per CDR3 protein. The table records approximately 210,000 distinct CDR3 sequences, roughly a third of them present only once. Overall study results and limits: Tumors had less TCR diversity than lymph nodes, more than nontumor tissue.

Axillary draining lymph nodes of breast cancer patients supplied the node samples. This clonotype showed up many times. Its matching antigen is unknown. The receptor was isolated from a female donor with breast cancer. Some clones in this sample may be carry-over from other donors' samples. Sequenced input: axillary lymph node tissue.

The CDR3 spells CSGSLAGGSYEQYF. The DNA for the CDR3 is TGCAGTGGCTCTCTAGCGGGAGGCTCCTACGAGCAGTACTTC. The chain carries TRBV20-1 and TRBJ2-7; 11 nucleotides line up with TRBD2. The CDR3 runs 14 residues. Germline V gene sequence: CDR1 DFQATT, CDR2 SNEGSKA (reference sequence). With 7 bases clipped from V and 0 bases from J, the junction kept 5 bases outside the gene matches.